The rows below give T cell receptor beta chains drawn from one sample of a study of T cell changes during pregnancy in multiple sclerosis. This table comes from immunoSEQ multiplex PCR, and its TCRdb copy is limited to in-frame clones, with some not included. The sample records roughly 83,000 clones, over 80% being singletons. The starting material was PBMCs, obtained in the first trimester of pregnancy. The receptor source for this set is a female donor in good health, serving as a control in a pregnancy study. Some clones in this sample may be carry-over from other donors' samples. The CDR3 runs from the conserved cysteine through the conserved F or W. Each record gives: V gene, D gene, clone size, J gene, CDR3 protein, CDR3 DNA. D genes are given only for firm matches. Part of the rows lack a size; the others show once, few, many or a class for expanded clones.

v_call: TRBV10-1; d_call: NA; clone_size: NA; j_call: TRBJ1-1; cdr3_aa: CASSWEHNTGEAFF; cdr3_nt: TGCGCCAGCAGTTGGGAGCACAACACTGGTGAAGCTTTCTTT
v_call: TRBV4-1; d_call: NA; clone_size: NA; j_call: TRBJ2-2; cdr3_aa: CASSQPDRHPGELFF; cdr3_nt: TGCGCCAGCAGCCAACCAGACAGACATCCCGGGGAGCTGTTTTTT
v_call: TRBV6-5; d_call: TRBD2; clone_size: NA; j_call: TRBJ2-3; cdr3_aa: CASIASRGGADTQYF; cdr3_nt: TGTGCCAGCATTGCTTCCCGGGGGGGCGCAGATACGCAGTATTTT
v_call: TRBV10-1; d_call: TRBD2; clone_size: once; j_call: TRBJ2-1; cdr3_aa: CASLGVTSGRLEFF; cdr3_nt: TGCGCCAGTCTGGGGGTGACTAGCGGGAGGTTGGAGTTCTTC
v_call: TRBV2; d_call: NA; clone_size: NA; j_call: TRBJ1-1; cdr3_aa: CASRRSNTEAFF; cdr3_nt: TGTGCCAGCAGACGGTCGAACACTGAAGCTTTCTTT
v_call: TRBV19; d_call: NA; clone_size: NA; j_call: TRBJ1-1; cdr3_aa: CAAAGRMNTEAFF; cdr3_nt: TGTGCCGCTGCGGGGCGAATGAACACTGAAGCTTTCTTT
v_call: TRBV7-2; d_call: NA; clone_size: once; j_call: TRBJ2-4; cdr3_aa: CASSLRLAKNIQYF; cdr3_nt: TGTGCCAGCAGCTTGCGGTTAGCCAAAAACATTCAGTACTTC
v_call: TRBV7-8; d_call: NA; clone_size: NA; j_call: TRBJ1-5; cdr3_aa: CASSLEGVVGPQHF; cdr3_nt: TGTGCCAGCAGCTTAGAGGGGGTCGTTGGGCCCCAGCATTTT
v_call: TRBV7-2; d_call: TRBD1; clone_size: NA; j_call: TRBJ2-2; cdr3_aa: CASSLTQGASNTGELFF; cdr3_nt: TGTGCCAGCAGCTTAACTCAGGGGGCCTCGAACACCGGGGAGCTGTTTTTT
v_call: TRBV19; d_call: NA; clone_size: NA; j_call: TRBJ1-1; cdr3_aa: CASSIGGHENTEAFF; cdr3_nt: TGTGCCAGTAGTATAGGGGGACACGAAAACACTGAAGCTTTCTTT
v_call: TRBV5-1; d_call: TRBD2; clone_size: NA; j_call: TRBJ2-1; cdr3_aa: CASSLGLAAVSYNEQFF; cdr3_nt: TGCGCCAGCAGCTTGGGACTAGCGGCAGTCTCCTACAATGAGCAGTTCTTC
v_call: TRBV7-2; d_call: TRBD1; clone_size: NA; j_call: TRBJ2-7; cdr3_aa: CASSLVATGTGDIPYEQYF; cdr3_nt: TGTGCCAGCAGCTTAGTTGCTACCGGGACAGGGGACATCCCCTACGAGCAGTACTTC
v_call: TRBV5-1; d_call: NA; clone_size: few; j_call: TRBJ1-1; cdr3_aa: CASSLAGIGAFF; cdr3_nt: TGCGCCAGCAGCTTGGCCGGGATAGGGGCTTTCTTT
v_call: TRBV29-1; d_call: NA; clone_size: NA; j_call: TRBJ2-5; cdr3_aa: CSVEVTPNIGETQYF; cdr3_nt: TGCAGCGTTGAAGTTACCCCGAACATTGGAGAGACCCAGTACTTC
v_call: TRBV5-1; d_call: TRBD2; clone_size: NA; j_call: TRBJ2-3; cdr3_aa: CASSPTSGNTDTQYF; cdr3_nt: TGCGCCAGCAGCCCGACTAGCGGGAACACAGATACGCAGTATTTT
v_call: TRBV5-1; d_call: NA; clone_size: NA; j_call: TRBJ2-2; cdr3_aa: CASSPFRDTGIFTGELFF; cdr3_nt: TGCGCCAGCAGCCCCTTCAGGGACACCGGTATCTTCACCGGGGAGCTGTTTTTT
v_call: TRBV7-6; d_call: NA; clone_size: NA; j_call: TRBJ2-7; cdr3_aa: CASSLAPRDEQYF; cdr3_nt: TGTGCCAGCAGCTTAGCCCCACGGGACGAGCAGTACTTC
v_call: TRBV9; d_call: NA; clone_size: NA; j_call: TRBJ2-1; cdr3_aa: CASSDYGLNYNEQFF; cdr3_nt: TGTGCCAGCAGCGACTACGGCCTAAATTACAATGAGCAGTTCTTC
v_call: TRBV6-6; d_call: NA; clone_size: few; j_call: TRBJ1-4; cdr3_aa: CASSLAMEGGEKLFF; cdr3_nt: TGTGCCAGCAGCCTTGCGATGGAGGGGGGGGAAAAACTGTTTTTT
v_call: TRBV29-1; d_call: NA; clone_size: NA; j_call: TRBJ2-3; cdr3_aa: CSAGRGGRTDTQYF; cdr3_nt: TGCAGCGCCGGGCGGGGTGGACGCACAGATACGCAGTATTTT
v_call: TRBV6-5; d_call: NA; clone_size: NA; j_call: TRBJ1-1; cdr3_aa: CASVRQSYTEAFF; cdr3_nt: TGTGCCAGCGTGAGGCAGTCATATACTGAAGCTTTCTTT
v_call: TRBV19; d_call: TRBD1; clone_size: NA; j_call: TRBJ2-7; cdr3_aa: CATRGTGTYEQYF; cdr3_nt: TGTGCCACAAGGGGGACAGGGACCTACGAGCAGTACTTC
v_call: TRBV7-6; d_call: NA; clone_size: NA; j_call: TRBJ1-1; cdr3_aa: CASSIRGGRGSTEAFF; cdr3_nt: TGTGCCAGCAGCATAAGGGGGGGCCGCGGGAGCACTGAAGCTTTCTTT
v_call: TRBV5-1; d_call: NA; clone_size: NA; j_call: TRBJ1-3; cdr3_aa: CASSPGSGNTIYF; cdr3_nt: TGCGCCAGCAGCCCCGGTTCTGGAAACACCATATATTTT
v_call: TRBV12-5; d_call: TRBD1; clone_size: NA; j_call: TRBJ1-1; cdr3_aa: CASGLGQGASTEAFF; cdr3_nt: TGTGCTAGTGGTTTAGGACAGGGGGCGAGCACTGAAGCTTTCTTT
v_call: TRBV4-3; d_call: TRBD2; clone_size: NA; j_call: TRBJ2-1; cdr3_aa: CASSQGGSGSYNEQFF; cdr3_nt: TGCGCCAGCAGCCAAGGCGGGAGTGGGTCCTACAATGAGCAGTTCTTC
v_call: TRBV27; d_call: TRBD1; clone_size: NA; j_call: TRBJ1-5; cdr3_aa: CASQTGINQPQHF; cdr3_nt: TGTGCCAGTCAGACAGGGATCAATCAGCCCCAGCATTTT
v_call: TRBV5-8; d_call: NA; clone_size: once; j_call: TRBJ2-7; cdr3_aa: CASSLRQGNHEQYF; cdr3_nt: TGTGCCAGCAGCTTGAGGCAGGGGAACCACGAGCAGTACTTC
v_call: TRBV15; d_call: NA; clone_size: NA; j_call: TRBJ2-5; cdr3_aa: CATSRGPGRNPETQYF; cdr3_nt: TGTGCCACCAGCCGAGGGCCAGGGAGGAACCCGGAGACCCAGTACTTC
v_call: TRBV7-3; d_call: NA; clone_size: NA; j_call: TRBJ2-3; cdr3_aa: CASSPLGGTDTQYF; cdr3_nt: TGTGCCAGCAGCCCTCTAGGGGGCACAGATACGCAGTATTTT
v_call: TRBV5-4; d_call: TRBD1; clone_size: once; j_call: TRBJ2-7; cdr3_aa: CASSKDPGTGSYEQYF; cdr3_nt: TGTGCCAGCAGCAAGGACCCCGGGACAGGCTCCTACGAGCAGTACTTC
v_call: TRBV5-1; d_call: TRBD2; clone_size: NA; j_call: TRBJ2-7; cdr3_aa: CASSFGGSAYEQYF; cdr3_nt: TGCGCCAGCAGCTTTGGCGGGAGTGCGTACGAGCAGTACTTC
v_call: TRBV4-1; d_call: NA; clone_size: NA; j_call: TRBJ1-2; cdr3_aa: CASSQDQGPRTMGYTF; cdr3_nt: TGCGCCAGCAGCCAAGATCAGGGCCCCCGCACGATGGGCTACACCTTC
v_call: TRBV28; d_call: NA; clone_size: NA; j_call: TRBJ1-4; cdr3_aa: CASIPVRGEKLFF; cdr3_nt: TGTGCCAGCATCCCCGTTAGGGGAGAAAAACTGTTTTTT
v_call: TRBV6-4; d_call: TRBD2; clone_size: medium-sized; j_call: TRBJ2-1; cdr3_aa: CASSDSLAGSNEQFF; cdr3_nt: TGTGCCAGCAGTGACTCCCTAGCGGGGTCTAATGAGCAGTTCTTC
v_call: TRBV6-5; d_call: NA; clone_size: NA; j_call: TRBJ1-4; cdr3_aa: CASSYSRGSVNEKLFF; cdr3_nt: TGTGCCAGCAGTTACTCTCGGGGGAGTGTTAATGAAAAACTGTTTTTT
v_call: TRBV6-5; d_call: NA; clone_size: NA; j_call: TRBJ1-4; cdr3_aa: CASSYGGAEEKLFF; cdr3_nt: TGTGCCAGCTCCTATGGGGGGGCGGAAGAAAAACTGTTTTTT
v_call: TRBV5-4; d_call: NA; clone_size: NA; j_call: TRBJ2-3; cdr3_aa: CASSLSYRRSTDTQYF; cdr3_nt: TGTGCCAGCAGCTTGTCTTACAGGAGAAGCACAGATACGCAGTATTTT
v_call: TRBV6-6; d_call: NA; clone_size: NA; j_call: TRBJ1-1; cdr3_aa: CASSYSTENTEAFF; cdr3_nt: TGTGCCAGCAGTTACTCGACAGAGAACACTGAAGCTTTCTTT
v_call: TRBV28; d_call: TRBD1; clone_size: NA; j_call: TRBJ2-5; cdr3_aa: CASSLNPGGSGETQYF; cdr3_nt: TGTGCCAGCAGTCTTAACCCAGGGGGCAGTGGGGAGACCCAGTACTTC
v_call: TRBV27; d_call: NA; clone_size: NA; j_call: TRBJ2-1; cdr3_aa: CASSLTDNEQFF; cdr3_nt: TGTGCCAGCAGTCTGACAGACAATGAGCAGTTCTTC
v_call: TRBV4-3; d_call: NA; clone_size: NA; j_call: TRBJ2-5; cdr3_aa: CASSQDLTEQETQYF; cdr3_nt: TGCGCCAGCAGCCAAGACCTCACTGAACAAGAGACCCAGTACTTC
v_call: TRBV9; d_call: TRBD1; clone_size: NA; j_call: TRBJ1-2; cdr3_aa: CASRGDRGQESFNYGYTF; cdr3_nt: TGTGCCAGCAGGGGGGACAGGGGGCAAGAATCGTTTAACTATGGCTACACCTTC
v_call: TRBV15; d_call: TRBD1; clone_size: NA; j_call: TRBJ2-1; cdr3_aa: CATSVNRDRYNEQFF; cdr3_nt: TGTGCCACCAGCGTTAACCGGGACAGATACAATGAGCAGTTCTTC
v_call: TRBV2; d_call: TRBD1; clone_size: NA; j_call: TRBJ1-1; cdr3_aa: CATRGDRVLGEAFF; cdr3_nt: TGTGCCACCCGAGGGGACAGGGTGTTGGGTGAAGCTTTCTTT
v_call: TRBV4-3; d_call: TRBD1; clone_size: few; j_call: TRBJ2-1; cdr3_aa: CASSQEDRAKNEQFF; cdr3_nt: TGCGCCAGCAGCCAAGAGGACAGGGCCAAGAATGAGCAGTTCTTC
v_call: TRBV2; d_call: NA; clone_size: NA; j_call: TRBJ1-3; cdr3_aa: CASSAERVSGNTIYF; cdr3_nt: TGTGCCAGCAGTGCTGAACGGGTCTCTGGAAACACCATATATTTT
v_call: TRBV5-6; d_call: NA; clone_size: NA; j_call: TRBJ2-6; cdr3_aa: CASSLAGDTGANVLTF; cdr3_nt: TGTGCCAGCAGCTTGGCAGGGGATACTGGGGCCAACGTCCTGACTTTC
v_call: TRBV5-4; d_call: TRBD2; clone_size: NA; j_call: TRBJ2-1; cdr3_aa: CASRRTSGGANNEQFF; cdr3_nt: TGTGCCAGCAGACGGACTAGCGGGGGGGCGAACAATGAGCAGTTCTTC
v_call: TRBV5-6; d_call: TRBD2; clone_size: NA; j_call: TRBJ2-3; cdr3_aa: CASRSRGTDTQYF; cdr3_nt: TGTGCCAGCAGGTCGCGGGGGACAGATACGCAGTATTTT
v_call: TRBV28; d_call: NA; clone_size: NA; j_call: TRBJ2-4; cdr3_aa: CASSFGGLAKNIQYF; cdr3_nt: TGTGCCAGCAGTTTTGGCGGCCTAGCCAAAAACATTCAGTACTTC
v_call: TRBV27; d_call: TRBD1; clone_size: NA; j_call: TRBJ1-1; cdr3_aa: CASSASTGGSTEAFF; cdr3_nt: TGTGCCAGCAGTGCGTCGACAGGGGGCAGCACTGAAGCTTTCTTT
v_call: TRBV11-2; d_call: TRBD1; clone_size: NA; j_call: TRBJ1-2; cdr3_aa: CASSWADIVSGQGDYGYTF; cdr3_nt: TGTGCCAGCAGCTGGGCGGATATAGTCTCAGGACAGGGGGACTATGGCTACACCTTC
v_call: TRBV28; d_call: TRBD1; clone_size: NA; j_call: TRBJ1-4; cdr3_aa: CASSSGTGAGDEKLFF; cdr3_nt: TGTGCCAGCAGTTCCGGGACAGGGGCAGGGGATGAAAAACTGTTTTTT
v_call: TRBV7-9; d_call: TRBD2; clone_size: NA; j_call: TRBJ2-3; cdr3_aa: CASTQLAGGVDTQYF; cdr3_nt: TGTGCCAGCACCCAACTAGCGGGGGGGGTAGATACGCAGTATTTT
v_call: TRBV10-3; d_call: NA; clone_size: NA; j_call: TRBJ1-1; cdr3_aa: CAISEQTNTEAFF; cdr3_nt: TGTGCCATCAGTGAACAGACGAACACTGAAGCTTTCTTT
v_call: TRBV27; d_call: NA; clone_size: NA; j_call: TRBJ1-5; cdr3_aa: CASSPGSNQPQHF; cdr3_nt: TGTGCCAGCAGTCCGGGTAGCAATCAGCCCCAGCATTTT
v_call: TRBV7-2; d_call: NA; clone_size: NA; j_call: TRBJ1-2; cdr3_aa: CASSFRGGYLDYGYTF; cdr3_nt: TGTGCCAGCAGCTTCCGCGGCGGGTATTTGGACTATGGCTACACCTTC
v_call: TRBV2; d_call: TRBD1; clone_size: NA; j_call: TRBJ1-6; cdr3_aa: CASRRDRGSYNSPLHF; cdr3_nt: TGTGCCAGCAGACGGGACAGGGGCTCCTATAATTCACCCCTCCACTTT
v_call: TRBV18; d_call: NA; clone_size: NA; j_call: TRBJ2-2; cdr3_aa: CASSPGPMLAPDTGELFF; cdr3_nt: TGTGCCAGCTCACCAGGGCCTATGCTAGCTCCCGACACCGGGGAGCTGTTTTTT